This T cell receptor (beta chain) derives from a study of shared clonotypes between healthy human individuals. Study details: The donor pool was made up of two women and a few men aged 18 to 49.

This clone has just one count. The method was immunoSEQ multiplex PCR; TCRdb's version includes in-frame clones alone and lacks a portion of them. This table holds 1,100,000 or so clones, 78% found once. Trimming shortened V by 8 bases and J by 5 bases, and 16 bases separated the two germline ends. CDR3 size: 13 residues. Germline V gene lookup returns CDR1 MGHDK and CDR2 SYGVNS. The sequencing input was memory CD4+ T cells from PBMCs. Stated subset: CD45RA-negative fraction. The source is a man between 18 and 29 years old in good health. Some clones in this sample may be carry-over from other donors' samples. The V gene is TRBV25-1, the J gene TRBJ2-7; D could derive from TRBD1 or TRBD2 (5 bases each). CDR3 sequence: CASQRGPRDEQYF. CDR3 bases: TGTGCCAGCCAAAGGGGACCACGGGACGAGCAGTACTTC.